These T cell receptor beta chains were read from a single sample in a study of blood T cell repertoires in COVID-19. TCRdb's table, derived via immunoSEQ multiplex PCR, lists solely in-frame clones and lacks some. The sample records about 400,000 clones, over 75% being singletons. Sequencing input: PBMCs or T cells enriched from blood (not recorded which). The receptors were sampled from a woman aged 25 to 39 with acute COVID-19. Each CDR3 is given with its conserved first and last residue. Each record gives: clone size, D gene, V gene, J gene, CDR3 DNA, CDR3 protein. D genes are given only for firm matches. Only some rows state a clone size, as once, few, many or a class for expanded clones.

size: NA
D: NA
V: TRBV9
J: TRBJ1-1
DNA: TGTGCCAGCAGCCCAGCGGGGGGGAAGGGGACTGAAGCTTTCTTT
CDR3: CASSPAGGKGTEAFF

size: NA
D: TRBD1
V: TRBV7-2
J: TRBJ1-4
DNA: TGTGCCAGCAGCTTAGTGGCAGGGGGTGAAAAACTGTTTTTT
CDR3: CASSLVAGGEKLFF

size: NA
D: NA
V: TRBV5-4
J: TRBJ1-3
DNA: TGTGCCAGCAGCTTGTCGCCCGGGGGAAACACCATATATTTT
CDR3: CASSLSPGGNTIYF

size: NA
D: TRBD1
V: TRBV7-2
J: TRBJ1-5
DNA: TGTGCCAGCAGCCGCGACAGGGTAATCAATCAGCCCCAGCATTTT
CDR3: CASSRDRVINQPQHF

size: NA
D: NA
V: TRBV6-5
J: TRBJ1-1
DNA: TGTGCCAGCGTTATCAGGGGCGCCTGGGTGGCTTTCTTT
CDR3: CASVIRGAWVAFF

size: NA
D: NA
V: TRBV24-1
J: TRBJ1-5
DNA: TGTGCCACCAGTGATTTTCCCGGTCAGCCCCAGCATTTT
CDR3: CATSDFPGQPQHF

size: NA
D: NA
V: TRBV4-3
J: TRBJ1-2
DNA: TGCGCCAGCAGCCAAGATCTTCGGGTTAAAGGTGCTAACTATGGCTACACCTTC
CDR3: CASSQDLRVKGANYGYTF

size: NA
D: NA
V: TRBV3-1/TRBV3-2
J: TRBJ1-6
DNA: TGTGCCAGCAGCCAAGACTGGAGAGATAATTCACCCCTCCACTTT
CDR3: CASSQDWRDNSPLHF

size: NA
D: TRBD2
V: TRBV4-1
J: TRBJ2-1
DNA: TGCGCCAGCAGCCAAGACGTGCGGGGGGGAGATGAGCAGTTCTTC
CDR3: CASSQDVRGGDEQFF

size: NA
D: NA
V: TRBV5-5
J: TRBJ1-2
DNA: TGTGCCAGCAGCGCCTCCCCCGGGACATACTATGGCTACACCTTC
CDR3: CASSASPGTYYGYTF

size: NA
D: TRBD1
V: TRBV5-1
J: TRBJ2-3
DNA: TGCGCCAGCAGCCCGAGGACAGGGGGCGATACGCAGTATTTT
CDR3: CASSPRTGGDTQYF

size: NA
D: TRBD2
V: TRBV19
J: TRBJ2-7
DNA: TGTGCCGGCTTTGACCCTGGGGAGCGGGGAAGCTCCTACGAGCAGTACTTC
CDR3: CAGFDPGERGSSYEQYF

size: NA
D: NA
V: TRBV3-1/TRBV3-2
J: TRBJ2-3
DNA: TGTGCCAGCAGCCAAGATGAGGATACGCAGTATTTT
CDR3: CASSQDEDTQYF

size: NA
D: NA
V: TRBV6-6
J: TRBJ2-3
DNA: TGTGCCAGCAGCCGACGAGGGGGAAAGCGGGGAACTAGCACAGATACGCAGTATTTT
CDR3: CASSRRGGKRGTSTDTQYF

size: once
D: NA
V: TRBV29-1
J: TRBJ1-2
DNA: TGCAGCGTCAGAGAACAGAGCTATGGCTACACCTTC
CDR3: CSVREQSYGYTF

size: NA
D: NA
V: TRBV5-1
J: TRBJ2-7
DNA: TGCGCCAGCAGCTTGACAGTACAGGACTACGAGCAGTACTTC
CDR3: CASSLTVQDYEQYF

size: NA
D: NA
V: TRBV25-1
J: TRBJ2-2
DNA: TGTGCCAGCAGTGACTCCCCAGGGAAGACCGGGGAGCTGTTTTTT
CDR3: CASSDSPGKTGELFF

size: NA
D: TRBD1
V: TRBV2
J: TRBJ1-4
DNA: TGTGCCAGCAGCGGAATGAGACAGGGGGGGGAAAAACTGTTTTTT
CDR3: CASSGMRQGGEKLFF

size: once
D: NA
V: TRBV5-5
J: TRBJ1-5
DNA: TGTGCCAGCAGCTTGGGGCCCGGCGGTCAGCCCCAGCATTTT
CDR3: CASSLGPGGQPQHF

size: NA
D: NA
V: TRBV25-1
J: TRBJ1-1
DNA: TGTGCCAGCAGTCCTCCTCAGGGGACAGCTTTCTTT
CDR3: CASSPPQGTAFF

size: NA
D: TRBD1
V: TRBV30
J: TRBJ1-2
DNA: TGTGCCTCGGACCCGGGACAGGGGCATGGCTACACCTTC
CDR3: CASDPGQGHGYTF

size: NA
D: NA
V: TRBV7-9
J: TRBJ2-3
DNA: TGTGCCAGCAGCACCCCAAACGGGGATACGCAGTATTTT
CDR3: CASSTPNGDTQYF

size: once
D: TRBD1
V: TRBV29-1
J: TRBJ1-2
DNA: TGCAGCGTTGAGGGCGGGGGACAGGGCAACTATGGCTACACCTTC
CDR3: CSVEGGGQGNYGYTF

size: NA
D: NA
V: TRBV27
J: TRBJ1-1
DNA: TGTGCCAGCAGCACTGACAGAAACACTGAAGCTTTCTTT
CDR3: CASSTDRNTEAFF

size: NA
D: TRBD1
V: TRBV7-6
J: TRBJ1-1
DNA: TGTGCCAGCAGCTTAGGGACAGGGGGGAACACTGAAGCTTTCTTT
CDR3: CASSLGTGGNTEAFF

size: few
D: NA
V: TRBV2
J: TRBJ1-1
DNA: TGTGCCAGCAGTGAGGTAGGGGGTGGAACTGAAGCTTTCTTT
CDR3: CASSEVGGGTEAFF

size: NA
D: NA
V: TRBV19
J: TRBJ2-1
DNA: TGTGCCAGTAGGGCAGGGGACGAGCAGTTCTTC
CDR3: CASRAGDEQFF

size: NA
D: TRBD1
V: TRBV9
J: TRBJ2-7
DNA: TGTGCCAGCAGCCACCGGGACAGGGGTTACGAGCAGTACTTC
CDR3: CASSHRDRGYEQYF

size: once
D: TRBD1
V: TRBV10-3
J: TRBJ1-1
DNA: TGTGCCATCAGTGAGTCGGGACAGGTGAACACTGAAGCTTTCTTT
CDR3: CAISESGQVNTEAFF

size: many
D: TRBD2
V: TRBV2
J: TRBJ2-5
DNA: TGTGCCAGCAGTGGGGCTAGCGGACAAGAGACCCAGTACTTC
CDR3: CASSGASGQETQYF

size: NA
D: TRBD1
V: TRBV29-1
J: TRBJ2-7
DNA: TGCAGCGCCTCGGGACAGACTTACGAGCAGTACTTC
CDR3: CSASGQTYEQYF

size: NA
D: NA
V: TRBV6-1
J: TRBJ2-7
DNA: TGTGCCAGCAGTGAAAATCAGGGCGATCCCTACGAGCAGTACTTC
CDR3: CASSENQGDPYEQYF

size: NA
D: TRBD1
V: TRBV12-5
J: TRBJ1-2
DNA: TGTGCTAGTGGTTTGGACGCAGGGGGCTACTATGGCTACACCTTC
CDR3: CASGLDAGGYYGYTF

size: NA
D: NA
V: TRBV5-1
J: TRBJ1-6
DNA: TGCGCCAGCAGCCCCACACCACAGGGAATCTATAATTCACCCCTCCACTTT
CDR3: CASSPTPQGIYNSPLHF

size: NA
D: NA
V: TRBV3-1/TRBV3-2
J: TRBJ2-7
DNA: TGTGCCAGCAGCCAACGGTCAGCGAACGAGCAGTACTTC
CDR3: CASSQRSANEQYF

size: once
D: NA
V: TRBV14
J: TRBJ1-1
DNA: TGTGCCAGCAGCCAAGCGGAAAGGCAGGGGCTAATCTTT
CDR3: CASSQAERQGLIF

size: NA
D: NA
V: TRBV12-5
J: TRBJ2-1
DNA: TGTGCTAGTGCCTTAGGACAGAGAGACAATGAGCAGTTCTTC
CDR3: CASALGQRDNEQFF

size: NA
D: NA
V: TRBV5-1
J: TRBJ1-4
DNA: TGCGCCAGCAGCCCCGGGAATAATCATGAAAAACTGTTTTTT
CDR3: CASSPGNNHEKLFF

size: NA
D: NA
V: TRBV29-1
J: TRBJ1-1
DNA: TGCAGCGTTGACGCCCCGGGTGAAGCTTTCTTT
CDR3: CSVDAPGEAFF

size: NA
D: NA
V: TRBV3-1/TRBV3-2
J: TRBJ1-4
DNA: TGTGCCAGCAGCCCGCGGACAGCTCATAATGAAAAACTGTTTTTT
CDR3: CASSPRTAHNEKLFF

size: NA
D: TRBD1
V: TRBV6-5
J: TRBJ1-6
DNA: TGTGCCAGCAGATTCGACAGGGCCGGGACACCCCTCCACTTT
CDR3: CASRFDRAGTPLHF

size: NA
D: TRBD1
V: TRBV7-9
J: TRBJ1-1
DNA: TGTGCCAGCAGCTTAGCCACAGGGGCCACTGAAGCTTTCTTT
CDR3: CASSLATGATEAFF

size: NA
D: NA
V: TRBV5-6
J: TRBJ2-2
DNA: TGTGCCAGCAGCTTGGGGGAGGCGGCCACCGGGGAGCTGTTTTTT
CDR3: CASSLGEAATGELFF

size: NA
D: TRBD1
V: TRBV7-2
J: TRBJ2-7
DNA: TGTGCCAGCACCACCACATCAGGGGGCGAGCAGTACTTC
CDR3: CASTTTSGGEQYF